These 5 T cell receptor beta chains share one sample of origin, sequenced in a study of CD8+CD57+ T cells in acquired aplastic anemia. In patients chosen for sequencing, flow cytometry had shown CD8+CD57+ cell expansion. Genomic DNA was employed as the template in profiling TCR beta VDJ and CDR3. Each CDR3 protein is one row after TCRdb ran MiXCR on the reads. The sample consists of 210,000 or so distinct CDR3 sequences, about half of them appearing once. What was sequenced was sorted CD4+, CD8+, or CD8+CD57+ T cells (not recorded which) from PBMCs. The receptor set was obtained from a human donor with aplastic anemia.

There are many counts of this clonotype. The V call is TRBV11-2, the J call TRBJ1-6; possible D gene TRBD1, 6 bases. Deletions cut 1 base from V and 7 bases from J, with 11 bases between. Germline V gene sequence: CDR1 SGHAT, CDR2 FQNNGV. This CDR3 has 15 residues. CDR3: CASSLVQGSNSPLHF. DNA of the CDR3: TGTGCCAGCAGCTTAGTACAGGGAAGCAATTCACCCCTCCACTTT. Variable domain in full (rest from reference TRBV11-2 and TRBJ1-6): EAGVAQSPRYKIIEKRQSVAFWCNPISGHATLYWYQQILGQGPKLLIQFQNNGVVDDSQLPKDRFSAERLKGVDSTLKIQPAKLEDSAVYLCASSLVQGSNSPLHFGNGTRLTVT.

For this clonotype: One junction end disagrees with the germline gene, perhaps due to a read error. V is TRBV2 and J is TRBJ1-4; 10 bases fit TRBD1. The germline gives CDR1 SNHLY, CDR2 FYNNEI. The CDR3 covers 15 residues. CDR3: CAGSQEGQGPEKLFF. The CDR3 coding sequence is TGTGCCGGCAGTCAAGAGGGACAGGGGCCTGAAAAACTGTTTTTT.

V is TRBV25-1 and J is TRBJ1-2; D not resolved. V gave up 3 bases and J gave up 4 bases, with 12 bases separating them. The CDR3 loop spans 14 amino acids. The germline CDR1 and CDR2 sequences are MGHDK and SYGVNS. The CDR3 region is CASSERTASYGYTF. For the CDR3, the DNA is TGTGCCAGCAGTGAGCGGACGGCTTCCTATGGCTACACCTTC.

The chain carries TRBV5-1 and TRBJ2-2; maybe TRBD1 (6 bases). Germline-derived CDR1 and CDR2 are SGHRS and YFSETQ. The V and J ends lost 5 bases and 6 bases respectively, with 20 bases between them. There are 16 residues in the CDR3. CDR3 nucleotide sequence: TGCGCCAGCAGTCGTCGTGAGGGGGTTCGGTCCGGGGAGCTGTTTTTT. Its translation: CASSRREGVRSGELFF.

This chain joins TRBV2 and TRBJ1-1; TRBD1 is a possible D gene (6 bases). The CDR3 length is 13 residues. CDR1 SNHLY and CDR2 FYNNEI come from the germline V gene. The germline V and J ends were trimmed by 4 bases and 4 bases, with 10 bases remaining between them. The CDR3 sequence is CASSGGGITEAFF. The CDR3 region has the DNA TGTGCCAGCAGTGGGGGGGGCATCACTGAAGCTTTCTTT. The full variable domain, its missing parts supplied by reference TRBV2 and TRBJ1-1, is EPEVTQTPSHQVTQMGQEVILRCVPISNHLYFYWYRQILGQKVEFLVSFYNNEISEKSEIFDDQFSVERPDGSNFTLKIRSTKLEDSAMYFCASSGGGITEAFFGQGTRLTVV.